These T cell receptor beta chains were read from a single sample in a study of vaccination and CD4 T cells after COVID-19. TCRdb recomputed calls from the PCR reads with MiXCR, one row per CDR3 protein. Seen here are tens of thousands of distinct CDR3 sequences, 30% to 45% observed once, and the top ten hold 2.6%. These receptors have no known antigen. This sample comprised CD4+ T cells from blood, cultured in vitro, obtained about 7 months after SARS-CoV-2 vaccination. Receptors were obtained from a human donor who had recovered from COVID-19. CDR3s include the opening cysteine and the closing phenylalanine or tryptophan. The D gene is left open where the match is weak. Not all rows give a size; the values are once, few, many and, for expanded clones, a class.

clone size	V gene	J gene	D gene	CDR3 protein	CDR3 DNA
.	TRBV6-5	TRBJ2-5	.	CASSYDADLEETQYF	TGTGCCAGCAGTTACGACGCGGATCTGGAAGAGACCCAGTACTTC
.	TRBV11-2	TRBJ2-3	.	CASSSSDGSRTDTQYF	TGTGCCAGCAGCTCAAGTGACGGATCTAGGACAGATACGCAGTATTTT
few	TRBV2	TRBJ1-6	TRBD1	CASINRGRTPLHF	TGTGCCAGCATCAACAGGGGTAGGACACCCCTCCACTTT
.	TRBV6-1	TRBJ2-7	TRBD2	CASSRTSGSAPLEQYF	TGTGCCAGCAGTCGGACTAGCGGGAGCGCTCCCCTCGAGCAGTACTTC
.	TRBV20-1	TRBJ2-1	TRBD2	CSAGTSGRGVNEQFF	TGCAGTGCTGGGACTAGCGGGAGGGGGGTCAATGAGCAGTTCTTC
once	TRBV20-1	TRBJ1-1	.	CSARELSVWMNTEAFF	TGCAGTGCTAGAGAACTATCTGTATGGATGAACACTGAAGCTTTCTTT
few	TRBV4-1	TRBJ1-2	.	CASSRSGFDDGYTF	TGCGCCAGCAGCCGGTCAGGGTTTGACGATGGCTACACCTTC
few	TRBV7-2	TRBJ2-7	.	CASSRYSGSYEQYF	TGTGCCAGCAGCCGATATAGCGGATCCTACGAGCAGTACTTC
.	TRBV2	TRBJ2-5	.	CASRTAFQETQYF	TGTGCCAGCAGGACTGCTTTCCAAGAGACCCAGTACTTC
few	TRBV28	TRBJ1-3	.	CASSSTGPLGGNTIYF	TGTGCCAGCAGCTCCACCGGGCCCTTAGGTGGAAACACCATATATTTT
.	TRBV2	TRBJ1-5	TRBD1	CASRDRGYQPQHF	TGTGCCAGCAGGGACAGGGGATATCAGCCCCAGCATTTT
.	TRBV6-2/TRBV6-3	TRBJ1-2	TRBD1	CASSRGANYGYTF	TGTGCCAGCAGCAGGGGGGCCAACTATGGCTACACCTTC
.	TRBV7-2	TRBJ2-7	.	CASSFQGPYEQYF	TGTGCCAGCAGCTTTCAGGGCCCCTACGAGCAGTACTTC
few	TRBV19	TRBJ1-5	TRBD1	CASSTLVGTGYNQPQHF	TGTGCCAGTAGTACCCTCGTCGGGACAGGGTACAATCAGCCCCAGCATTTT
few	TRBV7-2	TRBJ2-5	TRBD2	CASSSGGLATETQYF	TGTGCCAGCAGCTCCGGGGGACTAGCGACAGAGACCCAGTACTTC
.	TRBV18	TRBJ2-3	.	CASSPGPSTDTQYF	TGTGCCAGCTCACCGGGACCTAGCACAGATACGCAGTATTTT
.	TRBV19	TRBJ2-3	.	CASSETRKYTDTQYF	TGTGCCAGTAGTGAGACGAGGAAGTACACAGATACGCAGTATTTT
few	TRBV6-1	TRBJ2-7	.	CASRPDGGRGQYF	TGTGCCAGCAGGCCCGACGGGGGGCGCGGACAGTACTTC
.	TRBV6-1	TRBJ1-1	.	CASRADGAPRRTEAFF	TGTGCCAGCAGAGCTGATGGGGCCCCGCGTCGGACTGAAGCTTTCTTT
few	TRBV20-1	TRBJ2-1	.	CSARGGSGGYNEQFF	TGCAGTGCTAGAGGGGGCAGCGGAGGGTACAATGAGCAGTTCTTC
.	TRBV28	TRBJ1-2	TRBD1	CASTPPGTGGTYGYTF	TGTGCCAGCACACCTCCCGGGACAGGGGGAACCTATGGCTACACCTTC
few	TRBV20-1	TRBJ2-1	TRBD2	CSARGTSGISDEQFF	TGCAGTGCCCGTGGGACTAGCGGGATCTCGGATGAGCAGTTCTTC
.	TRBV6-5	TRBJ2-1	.	CASSYALAVSLRRGQEQFF	TGTGCCAGCAGTTACGCGTTGGCCGTCTCTTTACGACGGGGTCAGGAGCAGTTCTTC
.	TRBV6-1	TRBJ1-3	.	CASRGRNPSGNTIYF	TGTGCCAGCAGAGGACGGAACCCCTCTGGAAACACCATATATTTT
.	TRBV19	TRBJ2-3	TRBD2	CASVGLAGDFADTQYF	TGTGCCAGCGTAGGGCTAGCGGGAGATTTTGCAGATACGCAGTATTTT
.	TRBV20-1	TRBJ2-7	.	CSATSWGDYEQYF	TGCAGTGCTACCTCTTGGGGGGACTACGAGCAGTACTTC
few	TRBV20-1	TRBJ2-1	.	CSARQDPSYNEQFF	TGCAGTGCTAGACAGGACCCCTCCTACAATGAGCAGTTCTTC
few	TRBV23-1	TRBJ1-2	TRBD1	CANRTGHYGYTF	TGCGCCAACAGGACAGGGCACTATGGCTACACCTTC
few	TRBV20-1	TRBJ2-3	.	CSARAPRKDTQYF	TGCAGTGCTAGAGCTCCTAGGAAGGATACGCAGTATTTT
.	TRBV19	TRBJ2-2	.	CASSGLANTGELFF	TGTGCCAGTAGTGGGCTAGCGAACACCGGGGAGCTGTTTTTT
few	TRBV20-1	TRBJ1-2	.	CSARDRNWGANYGYTF	TGCAGTGCTAGAGATCGAAATTGGGGAGCTAACTATGGCTACACCTTC
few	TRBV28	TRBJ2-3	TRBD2	CASSPRAGGADTQYF	TGTGCCAGCAGTCCTCGTGCGGGAGGGGCAGATACGCAGTATTTT
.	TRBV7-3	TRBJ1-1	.	CASSFSGDTEAFF	TGTGCCAGCAGCTTTTCAGGGGACACTGAAGCTTTCTTT
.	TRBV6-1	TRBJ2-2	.	CASRRSQTNTGELFF	TGTGCCAGCAGGCGCTCGCAGACTAACACCGGGGAGCTGTTTTTT
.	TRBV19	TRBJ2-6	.	CASSIEARGANVLTF	TGTGCCAGTAGTATAGAGGCGAGAGGGGCCAACGTCCTGACTTTC
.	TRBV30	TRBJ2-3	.	CAWSLKGSDTQYF	TGTGCCTGGAGTCTGAAGGGGTCAGATACGCAGTATTTT
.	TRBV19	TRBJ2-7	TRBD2	CASSTSRASGDYEQYF	TGTGCCAGTAGTACCTCCCGGGCTAGCGGAGACTACGAGCAGTACTTC
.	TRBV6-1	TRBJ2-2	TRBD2	CASSQTLAGTGELFF	TGTGCCAGCAGTCAGACGTTAGCGGGAACCGGGGAGCTGTTTTTT
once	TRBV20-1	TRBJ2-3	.	CSARSRRQASTDTQYF	TGCAGTGCGAGAAGCAGGAGACAAGCTAGCACAGATACGCAGTATTTT
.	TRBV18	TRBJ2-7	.	CASSPSTDTYEQYF	TGTGCCAGCTCACCATCGACTGATACCTACGAGCAGTACTTC
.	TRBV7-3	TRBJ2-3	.	CASSLTRDSSDTQYF	TGTGCCAGCAGCTTAACCCGGGACTCCTCAGATACGCAGTATTTT
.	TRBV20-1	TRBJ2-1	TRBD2	CSARDASSGRDEQFF	TGCAGTGCTAGAGATGCGTCTAGCGGGAGAGATGAGCAGTTCTTC